These 27 T cell receptor beta chains came from one sample sequenced in a study of PD-1 blockade in mismatch repair-deficient tumors. Measured with immunoSEQ multiplex PCR; TCRdb has only the in-frame clones, and not every one. This repertoire shows approximately 110,000 clones, around 80% found once; its top ten account for 4% to 6%. Specimen: peripheral blood, collected 60 to 65 weeks after starting pembrolizumab. These receptors came from an adult with mismatch repair-deficient cancer.

The chain links TRBV6-5 to TRBJ1-5, with TRBD1 identical over 8 bases. Trimming took 6 bases from V and 5 from J; bases not matched to a gene: 3. Germline lookup yields CDR1 MNHEY and CDR2 SVGAGI. The CDR3 consists of 13 residues. The CDR3 sequence is CASRDRADQPQHF. CDR3 nucleotide sequence: TGTGCCAGCAGGGACAGGGCGGATCAGCCCCAGCATTTT.

The rearrangement links TRBV4-2 to TRBJ1-4, with D hard to call. There are 14 residues in the CDR3. Looked up from germline, CDR1 is LGHNA and CDR2 is YNFKEQ. Deletions cut 0 bases from V and 4 bases from J, with 6 bases between. In DNA form, the CDR3 reads TGTGCCAGCAGCCAAGAGCGGTTTAATGAAAAACTGTTTTTT. It is translated as CASSQERFNEKLFF.

This clone occurred once. The chain couples TRBV5-4 to TRBJ2-3, with TRBD2 as a possible D gene (6 bases). The germline V and J ends were trimmed by 4 bases and 0 bases, with 12 bases remaining between them. CDR1 SGHNT and CDR2 YYREEE come from the germline V gene (reference sequence). CDR3 length: 15 residues. CDR3 region: CASSILGGSTDTQYF. In DNA form, the CDR3 reads TGTGCCAGCAGCATTCTCGGGGGAAGCACAGATACGCAGTATTTT.

V gene TRBV15 combines with J gene TRBJ1-5, with D perhaps matching TRBD1 (6 bases). V was clipped by 0 bases and J by 6 bases, with 12 bases between them. CDR1 is LNHNV, CDR2 YYDKDF, per germline (reference sequence). The CDR3 covers 15 residues. In DNA, the CDR3 is TGTGCCACCAGCAGAGACCGAGGGGGTCGTCAGCCCCAGCATTTT. Its translation is CATSRDRGGRQPQHF.

The chain carries TRBV11-3 and TRBJ1-1, with D unclear. This CDR3 region has 15 residues. The germline V gene encodes CDR1 SGHNT and CDR2 YENEEA. Deletions cut 5 bases from V and 3 bases from J, with 16 bases between. This CDR3 reads CASSMPAGRHTEAFF. In nucleotides, the CDR3 is TGTGCCAGCAGCATGCCGGCCGGTCGGCACACTGAAGCTTTCTTT.

The chain recombines TRBV4-1 with TRBJ2-7, with D unclear. Trimming pared 4 bases from V and 5 bases from J, leaving 9 bases between. There are 12 residues in the CDR3. CDR1 MGHRA and CDR2 YSYEKL come from the germline V gene. The CDR3 DNA is TGCGCCAGCAGCCTGACTGGTGACGAGCAGTACTTC. Protein sequence: CASSLTGDEQYF.

This clone occurred a few times. The chain is built from TRBV5-1 and TRBJ2-1, with unresolved D. Germline V gives CDR1 SGHRS, CDR2 YFSETQ. V gave up 3 bases and J gave up 4 bases, with 14 bases separating them. CDR3 size: 15 residues. CDR3 nucleotides: TGCGCCAGCAGCTCGAGACCGGTGGGGTACAATGAGCAGTTCTTC. Its protein is CASSSRPVGYNEQFF.

Many counts were recorded for this clone. The chain couples TRBV2 to TRBJ2-2, with TRBD2 identical over 8 bases. Trimming took 5 bases from V and 5 from J; bases not matched to a gene: 4. This CDR3 spans 14 amino acids. Germline CDR1 SNHLY, CDR2 FYNNEI. For the CDR3, the DNA is TGTGCCAGCAGTACCGGGACTAGAACCGGGGAGCTGTTTTTT. Its translation is CASSTGTRTGELFF.

This chain joins TRBV27 and TRBJ2-2; D is unclear. Germline CDR1 and CDR2: MNHEY and SMNVEV (reference sequence). V was shortened by 2 bases and J by 2 bases, with 9 bases between the two germline ends. The CDR3 runs 15 residues. DNA of the CDR3: TGTGCCAGCAGTTTAATGGGCCCAAACACCGGGGAGCTGTTTTTT. Protein product: CASSLMGPNTGELFF.

The rearrangement uses TRBV11-3 and TRBJ2-3; 8 positions agree with TRBD2. Germline V gene sequence: CDR1 SGHNT, CDR2 YENEEA. This CDR3 has 16 residues. The junction had 7 bases not matched to a gene; V was cut back by 0 bases and J by 5 bases. CDR3 sequence (DNA): TGTGCCAGCAGCTTAGATTTTAGCGGGACTGAAGATACGCAGTATTTT. This gives the protein CASSLDFSGTEDTQYF.

This clone was found many times. This chain connects TRBV7-9 to TRBJ1-2; D is uncertain. Per the germline V gene, CDR1 is SEHNR and CDR2 is FQNEAQ (reference sequence). The CDR3 loop spans 12 amino acids. The V and J ends lost 5 bases and 8 bases respectively, with 12 bases between them. The CDR3, as DNA: TGTGCCAGCAGCCCCGCGTCGGGGGGCTACACCTTC. It is translated as CASSPASGGYTF.

This chain joins TRBV2 and TRBJ1-5; D gene ambiguous. The V end was cut by 4 bases, the J end by 2 bases, with 6 bases between. This CDR3 has 13 amino acids. CDR1 is SNHLY, CDR2 FYNNEI, per germline. In DNA form, the CDR3 reads TGTGCCAGCAGTGGTGAGGGCAATCAGCCCCAGCATTTT. Translated, it gives CASSGEGNQPQHF.

The chain links TRBV11-3 to TRBJ1-1, with D possibly TRBD1 on 5 matching bases. Trimming removed 5 bases at V and 2 bases at J, with 21 bases between. This CDR3 contains 17 residues. Germline-derived CDR1 and CDR2 are SGHNT and YENEEA. The CDR3 sequence is CASSGSGARGHNTEAFF. The CDR3 DNA reads TGTGCCAGCAGCGGGTCGGGTGCCAGAGGACATAACACTGAAGCTTTCTTT.

This chain links TRBV28 with TRBJ1-1; 7 bases are shared with TRBD1. The CDR3 runs 12 residues. Germline lookup yields CDR1 MDHEN and CDR2 SYDVKM. The J segment lost 4 bases and the V segment lost 11 bases, leaving 7 bases of the junction unmatched. In DNA form, the CDR3 reads TGTGCCGCAATTACAGGGGCCACTGAAGCTTTCTTT. Amino acids: CAAITGATEAFF.

The genes are TRBV7-2 and TRBJ1-5, with unresolved D. Trimming took off 3 bases at V and 0 bases at J, with 6 bases between the two ends. The CDR3 runs to 14 residues. CDR1 is SGHTA, CDR2 FQGNSA, per germline. The CDR3 region has the DNA TGTGCCAGCAGCTTTAGTAATAGCAATCAGCCCCAGCATTTT. Encoded protein: CASSFSNSNQPQHF.

V and J are TRBV5-6 and TRBJ2-6, with unresolved D. The V end lost 4 bases, the J end lost 0 bases, and 8 bases lay between the germline ends. Germline-derived CDR1 and CDR2 are SGHDT and YYEEEE. CDR3 length: 15 amino acids. The CDR3 sequence is CASSPDISGANVLTF. Here the CDR3 DNA reads TGTGCCAGCAGCCCTGACATCTCTGGGGCCAACGTCCTGACTTTC. Drawing the rest from reference TRBV5-6 and TRBJ2-6, the complete variable domain is DAGVTQSPTHLIKTRGQQVTLRCSPKSGHDTVSWYQQALGQGPQFIFQYYEEEERQRGNFPDRFSGHQFPNYSSELNVNALLLGDSALYLCASSPDISGANVLTFGAGSRLTVL.

The chain employs TRBV29-1 and TRBJ2-7; D remains ambiguous. CDR3 length: 12 amino acids. The germline V gene encodes CDR1 SQVTM and CDR2 ANQGSEA. V was cut by 6 bases and J by 2 bases, with 11 bases left in between. The CDR3: CSVGLGPYEQYF. As DNA, the CDR3 is TGCAGCGTCGGTCTAGGGCCCTACGAGCAGTACTTC.

This chain's CDR3 is CASSGGGTDYGYTF. The CDR3, as DNA: TGTGCCAGCAGTGGGGGGGGGACAGACTATGGCTACACCTTC. The V gene is TRBV28, the J gene TRBJ1-2; 7 bases are a match to TRBD1. The CDR3 covers 14 residues. V was clipped by 5 bases and J by 3 bases; unmatched bases: 6. Germline lookup yields CDR1 MDHEN and CDR2 SYDVKM.

The chain uses TRBV25-1 and TRBJ2-5, with 8 bases identical to TRBD1. V shed 2 bases, J shed 3 bases, and the junction held 11 bases outside the gene matches. Germline CDR1 MGHDK, CDR2 SYGVNS. CDR3 length: 17 amino acids. CDR3 sequence (DNA): TGTGCCAGCAGTGAAATTCGACAGGGGAAGAAAAAAGAGACCCAGTACTTC. It encodes CASSEIRQGKKKETQYF.

Only a few counts were recorded for this clone. The genes are TRBV5-1 and TRBJ1-5, with unresolved D. V was clipped by 1 base and J by 7 bases, with 9 bases between them. The CDR3 has 13 residues. Germline V gene sequence: CDR1 SGHRS, CDR2 YFSETQ. The DNA for the CDR3 is TGCGCCAGCAGCTTGTATTTAGGGCAGCCCCAGCATTTT. Residues: CASSLYLGQPQHF.

The chain combines TRBV11-3 with TRBJ1-1, with D uncertain. CDR1 is SGHNT, CDR2 YENEEA, per germline. V dropped 5 bases and J dropped 1 base, with 11 bases sitting between them. The CDR3 has 14 amino acids. The chain's CDR3 is CASSAWTENTEAFF. CDR3 bases: TGTGCCAGCAGCGCTTGGACGGAGAACACTGAAGCTTTCTTT.

The chain uses TRBV20-1 and TRBJ2-7; the D is unclear. Germline V CDR1 and CDR2: DFQATT, SNEGSKA (reference sequence). CDR3 length equals 11 residues. V lost 2 bases, J lost 10 bases, and 12 bases lay in between. Here the CDR3 reads CSARHQKIQYF. CDR3 bases: TGCAGTGCTAGACACCAAAAAATTCAGTACTTC.

The chain couples TRBV6-5 to TRBJ1-2, with 7 positions matching TRBD1. Germline CDR1 reads MNHEY; CDR2 reads SVGAGI. V trimming: 6 bases; J trimming: 6 bases; junction bases outside the gene matches: 4. The CDR3 is 12 residues long. DNA for the CDR3: TGTGCCAGCAGCCCCGACAGGGATGGCTACACCTTC. Its protein is CASSPDRDGYTF.

The chain has TRBV9 and TRBJ2-3, with D maybe TRBD2 (6 bases). The CDR3 totals 16 residues. Germline CDR1 SGDLS, CDR2 YYNGEE. V was shortened by 0 bases and J by 2 bases, with 13 bases between the two germline ends. CDR3 in amino acids: CASSVVSGVVTDTQYF. CDR3 DNA: TGTGCCAGCAGCGTAGTCTCGGGAGTGGTCACAGATACGCAGTATTTT. Supplemented by reference TRBV9 and TRBJ2-3, the full variable domain reads DSGVTQTPKHLITATGQRVTLRCSPRSGDLSVYWYQQSLDQGLQFLIQYYNGEERAKGNILERFSAQQFPDLHSELNLSSLELGDSALYFCASSVVSGVVTDTQYFGPGTRLTVL.

The V and J genes are TRBV6-4 and TRBJ2-1; D ambiguous. Germline V gives CDR1 MRHNA, CDR2 SNTAGT. The ends were cut back, 6 bases at V and 1 base at J, with 1 base in the middle. CDR3 length: 11 amino acids. In DNA, the CDR3 is TGTGCCAGCAGGTCCTACAATGAGCAGTTCTTC. Protein product: CASRSYNEQFF.

This clone appeared once. The J gene is TRBJ2-3, the V gene TRBV15; TRBD2 aligns across 7 bases. This CDR3 contains 14 residues. The germline gives CDR1 LNHNV, CDR2 YYDKDF (reference sequence). Germline trimming cut 5 bases from V and 1 base from J; bases unmatched to any gene: 3. This chain's CDR3 is CATSYLAGTDTQYF. The CDR3 DNA reads TGTGCCACCAGCTATCTAGCGGGCACAGATACGCAGTATTTT.

CDR3 in amino acids: CASSRFTTSGSTDTQYF. CDR3 coding DNA: TGTGCCAGCTCACGCTTCACTACTAGCGGGAGCACAGATACGCAGTATTTT. The V gene is TRBV18, the J gene TRBJ2-3, with TRBD2 matching 9 bases. Per germline, CDR1 KGHSH and CDR2 LQKENI. This CDR3 is 17 amino acids long. The trim removed 4 bases at V and 0 bases at J, leaving 8 bases unmatched.